The 2 T cell receptor beta chains below were found in one sample sequenced in a study of blood T cell repertoires in COVID-19. The repertoire was sequenced with immunoSEQ multiplex PCR; TCRdb's copy has only in-frame clones and lacks some. The sample has approximately 260,000 clones, around 90% seen once. Sample: peripheral blood. These receptors all come from a woman aged 60-70 years with COVID-19, enrolled during active disease.

DNA of the CDR3: TGTGCCATCCAGGCACAAGGAACCAATAACTATGGCTACACCTTC. This encodes CAIQAQGTNNYGYTF. The gene calls are TRBV10-3 and TRBJ1-2; no clear D gene. Germline values: CDR1 ENHRY, CDR2 SYGVKD. CDR3 length: 15 residues. The V gene lost 8 bases and the J gene lost 1 base, with 17 bases spanning the gap.

The rearrangement uses TRBV11-2 and TRBJ2-7; D not resolved. Deletions cut 5 bases from V and 4 bases from J, with 15 bases between. Germline values: CDR1 SGHAT, CDR2 FQNNGV. The CDR3 is 14 residues long. The CDR3 DNA sequence: TGTGCCAGCAGCCGGAGTTCTTTAGGTTACGAGCAGTACTTC. This codes for CASSRSSLGYEQYF.